A selection of T cell receptor beta chains follows, all from one sample in a study of shared clonotypes between healthy human individuals. This table comes from immunoSEQ multiplex PCR, and its TCRdb copy is limited to in-frame clones, with some not included. Of some 2.1 million clones listed, 90% to 95% were seen once; the top ten hold around 1.7%. The sequencing sample was made of naive CD8+ T cells from PBMCs. The receptor set was obtained from a man younger than 30 in good health. Some clones in this sample may be carry-over from other donors' samples. The conserved cysteine and the conserved F or W are not part of the CDR3 here.

J gene	V gene	CDR3 protein
TRBJ1-2	TRBV19	ASSTGTNVRTGYT
TRBJ2-7	TRBV27	ASSLSGGTGLY
TRBJ1-1	TRBV13	ASSSRDRGQWMNTEAF
TRBJ2-2	TRBV6-5	ASGPGLGPGELF
TRBJ2-1	TRBV5-1	ASSLPIGGSFHEQF
TRBJ1-1	TRBV28	ASNLGAGTEAF
TRBJ2-3	TRBV2	ASSEAGRSPDTQY
TRBJ2-6	TRBV9	ASSVGGSGANVLT
TRBJ1-1	TRBV6-1	ASSEARSYSGTEAF
TRBJ1-1	TRBV5-1	ASSLATTGNTEAF
TRBJ2-3	TRBV7-9	ASSLVGLTITDTQY
TRBJ2-7	TRBV28	ASTDQGATYEQY
TRBJ2-1	TRBV4-1	ASSHSGSEQF
TRBJ2-2	TRBV7-7	ASSPSTGFGELF
TRBJ1-4	TRBV6-5	ASSRGLGGEKLF
TRBJ2-1	TRBV27	ASSYLAGGTGEQF
TRBJ1-1	TRBV4-3	ASSQDLPVRGHTEAF
TRBJ2-1	TRBV5-1	ASRLETSYNEQF
TRBJ2-7	TRBV11-2	ASRQRDRTPYEQY
TRBJ1-5	TRBV27	ASGGTGTNQPQH
TRBJ1-2	TRBV6-5	ASLRDNYGYT
TRBJ2-7	TRBV28	ASSFGRLAGAEQY
TRBJ2-7	TRBV6-6	ASSSARGRELH
TRBJ2-7	TRBV4-3	ASSQELGTDSYEQY
TRBJ2-1	TRBV29-1	SVEEGARPSYNEQF
TRBJ1-1	TRBV28	ASDPDTGVNTEAF
TRBJ1-5	TRBV5-6	ASSFRGFNQPQH
TRBJ1-2	TRBV2	ASTYGEGRAYGYT
TRBJ2-4	TRBV27	ASSLIGQARENIQY
TRBJ1-1	TRBV27	ASSFSRGANTEAF
TRBJ2-5	TRBV28	ASSYDYPGGEGTQY
TRBJ2-7	TRBV28	ASTRSGSSYEQY
TRBJ1-1	TRBV9	ASSQDRFGLNTEAF
TRBJ2-1	TRBV4-1	ASSQGRGLNNEQF
TRBJ2-2	TRBV9	ASSVPGELF
TRBJ1-2	TRBV2	ASSEATFNGYT
TRBJ1-1	TRBV7-8	ASSLALTANTEAF
TRBJ2-1	TRBV6-6	ASSSLGGEFYNEQF
TRBJ1-2	TRBV9	ASSYSGAAKENYGYT
TRBJ2-1	TRBV29-1	SVEMGLAGGNEQF
TRBJ1-1	TRBV27	ASSLFGYTEAF
TRBJ1-5	TRBV23-1	ASTLDRSKAQH
TRBJ2-1	TRBV27	ASSLSLAGVGYEQF
TRBJ2-7	TRBV4-1	ASSQGIGYEQY
TRBJ2-1	TRBV28	ASSSPRLVTAVYNEQF
TRBJ2-7	TRBV28	ASSFGPGLEQY
TRBJ2-7	TRBV6-4	ASSDPGWGLAGDKPYEQY
TRBJ1-1	TRBV6-6	ASSYGVDTEAF
TRBJ2-1	TRBV27	ASSLRTGLTYNEQF
TRBJ2-1	TRBV7-2	ASSSISGPYNEQF
TRBJ2-1	TRBV4-3	ASSQDPQAGYNEQF
TRBJ1-6	TRBV9	ASQTGNSPLH
TRBJ2-7	TRBV28	ASSYGVSGVYEQY
TRBJ2-7	TRBV27	ASSLKGQGSHEQY
TRBJ2-3	TRBV30	AWSSLPGDGDTQY
TRBJ1-2	TRBV27	ASSSSGGRGYGYT
TRBJ1-2	TRBV7-9	ASSEASGFGYGYT
TRBJ2-7	TRBV5-6	ASSPGGAYEQY
TRBJ1-1	TRBV7-8	ASSLLVMNTEAF
TRBJ1-3	TRBV2	ASSEPRGSGNTIY